Presented here are 15 T cell receptor beta chains from one specimen sequenced in a study of T cell responses to AZD1222 COVID-19 vaccine. Only in-frame clones appear in the TCRdb table, and some are missing; sequencing was by immunoSEQ multiplex PCR. The table shows over 150,000 clones, with around 88% occurring only once. The material was peripheral blood, obtained 28 days after the second AZD1222 dose. These receptors were obtained from an adult who received the AZD1222 COVID-19 vaccine.

The table lists this clone with a count of one. The gene calls are TRBV27 and TRBJ1-3; D is perhaps TRBD1 (6 bases). CDR1 is MNHEY, CDR2 SMNVEV, per germline (reference sequence). The CDR3 consists of 13 residues. V lost 2 bases, J lost 9 bases, and 11 bases lay in between. This CDR3 reads CASSLLRGGTIYF. The DNA of the CDR3 is TGTGCCAGCAGTTTACTCCGAGGGGGCACCATATATTTT.

This rearrangement joins TRBV6-5 to TRBJ2-1; TRBD1 aligns across 9 bases. CDR3 length: 13 amino acids. Germline CDR1 is MNHEY and CDR2 is SVGAGI. V shed 8 bases and J 7 bases; nucleotides not matched to a gene: 6. CDR3 residues: CASGDRALNEQFF. In DNA form, the CDR3 reads TGTGCCAGCGGGGACAGGGCCCTAAATGAGCAGTTCTTC.

This chain uses TRBV3-1 (or the pseudogene TRBV3-2) with TRBJ1-4; perhaps TRBD1 as D (5 bases). Deletions cut 4 bases from V and 8 bases from J, with 8 bases between. Germline loops: CDR1 LGHDT, CDR2 YNNKEL (reference sequence). The CDR3 runs 12 residues. In nucleotides, the CDR3 is TGTGCCAGCAGCCCGGGGCTCGAAAAACTGTTTTTT. It specifies CASSPGLEKLFF.

CDR3 residues: CASSVEGDDYGYTF. CDR3 nucleotide sequence: TGTGCCAGCAGCGTAGAGGGGGACGACTATGGCTACACCTTC. The chain combines TRBV9 with TRBJ1-2; TRBD1 is a possible D gene (6 bases). The V end was cut by 0 bases, the J end by 3 bases, with 9 bases between. The CDR3 is 14 amino acids. CDR1 SGDLS and CDR2 YYNGEE come from the germline V gene.

This clone was observed once. This chain joins TRBV7-2 and TRBJ1-6; D remains ambiguous. Trimming stripped 2 bases from V and 8 bases from J, with 10 bases between. The CDR3 spans 14 residues. In germline, CDR1 is SGHTA, CDR2 FQGNSA. The CDR3: CASSLWRSDSPLHF. The DNA for the CDR3 is TGTGCCAGCAGCTTATGGAGAAGCGATTCACCCCTCCACTTT.

The rearrangement links TRBV5-1 to TRBJ2-1, with D maybe TRBD1 (6 bases). The CDR3 extends over 14 amino acids. Germline values: CDR1 SGHRS, CDR2 YFSETQ. Trimming took off 0 bases at V and 8 bases at J, with 12 bases between the two ends. The DNA of the CDR3 is TGCGCCAGCAGCTTGGGGCAGGGGAGCGATGAGCAGTTCTTC. Amino acid sequence: CASSLGQGSDEQFF. Full variable domain (rest looked up from reference TRBV5-1 and TRBJ2-1): KAGVTQTPRYLIKTRGQQVTLSCSPISGHRSVSWYQQTPGQGLQFLFEYFSETQRNKGNFPGRFSGRQFSNSRSEMNVSTLELGDSALYLCASSLGQGSDEQFFGPGTRLTVL.

The chain uses TRBV6-5 and TRBJ2-5, with TRBD1 matching 10 bases. Trimming at V came to 2 bases and at J to 4 bases, leaving 1 base not matched to a gene. Germline CDR1 MNHEY, CDR2 SVGAGI. This CDR3 spans 14 amino acids. Here the CDR3 reads CASSYGTGAETQYF. CDR3 coding DNA: TGTGCCAGCAGTTACGGGACAGGGGCAGAGACCCAGTACTTC.

The chain recombines TRBV11-2 with TRBJ2-7, with a weak D call TRBD1 (5 bases). This CDR3 is built from 16 residues. The germline V and J ends were trimmed by 4 bases and 0 bases, with 16 bases remaining between them. Germline CDR1 reads SGHAT; CDR2 reads FQNNGV. Here the CDR3 DNA reads TGTGCCAGCAGCTCCCGCCTACAGGCCCCCTCCTACGAGCAGTACTTC. It yields the protein CASSSRLQAPSYEQYF.

This chain uses TRBV6-2 or TRBV6-3 with TRBJ2-5; D unclear. The CDR3 is 12 residues long. With 5 bases removed from V and 0 bases from J, the gap between germline ends came to 4 bases. Germline lookup yields CDR1 MNHEY and CDR2 SVGEGT. The DNA of the CDR3 is TGTGCCAGCAGTCAGCACCAAGAGACCCAGTACTTC. Its translation: CASSQHQETQYF.

V gene TRBV7-2 combines with J gene TRBJ2-7; D is possibly TRBD1 (6 bases). This CDR3 contains 18 residues. Trimming stripped 5 bases from V and 2 bases from J, with 25 bases between. CDR1 SGHTA and CDR2 FQGNSA come from the germline V gene. CDR3 amino acids: CASSPRLLDSPVTYEQYF. The CDR3 DNA follows: TGTGCCAGCAGCCCCCGGCTCCTGGACAGTCCTGTGACCTACGAGCAGTACTTC.

This clone was detected only a few times. This chain connects TRBV5-4 to TRBJ1-1; D is unresolved. CDR1 and CDR2 (germline): SGHNT, YYREEE (reference sequence). The CDR3 is 14 amino acids. Trimming removed 6 bases at V and 3 bases at J, with 15 bases between. This CDR3 is CASNPDPRYTEAFF. CDR3 bases: TGTGCCAGCAACCCTGATCCTCGGTACACTGAAGCTTTCTTT.

This chain uses TRBV5-6 with TRBJ2-6; unclear D gene. Germline V gene data show CDR1 as SGHDT and CDR2 as YYEEEE. V was trimmed by 1 base and J by 1 base, leaving 9 bases between them. The CDR3 covers 16 residues. CDR3 sequence reads: CASSLLSGSGANVLTF. Written as DNA, the CDR3 is TGTGCCAGCAGCTTGCTTTCCGGTTCTGGGGCCAACGTCCTGACTTTC.

V and J are TRBV4-2 and TRBJ2-1; D possibly matches TRBD1 or TRBD2 (5 bases each). CDR1 LGHNA and CDR2 YNFKEQ come from the germline V gene. V lost 0 bases to trimming and J lost 5 bases, with 11 bases between them. The CDR3 totals 15 residues. The CDR3 nucleotides read TGTGCCAGCAGCCAAGATTACCGGGGCCACAATGAGCAGTTCTTC. The encoded protein is CASSQDYRGHNEQFF.

The chain links TRBV5-1 to TRBJ2-2, with unresolved D. The V and J ends lost 0 bases and 6 bases respectively, with 12 bases between them. Germline lookup yields CDR1 SGHRS and CDR2 YFSETQ. The CDR3 is 15 amino acids. CDR3: CASSLGSVAPGELFF. CDR3 DNA sequence: TGCGCCAGCAGCTTGGGGTCAGTAGCACCCGGGGAGCTGTTTTTT.

Details on this clone: Other DNA sequences in this specimen translate into the identical CDR3. V is TRBV5-5 and J is TRBJ1-5; 9 bases are a match to TRBD1. The CDR3 spans 16 residues. Germline CDR1 reads SGHKS; CDR2 reads YYEKEE (reference sequence). With V trimmed by 4 bases and J by 4 bases, 9 bases remained unmatched. The DNA for the CDR3 is TGTGCCAGCAGCCCGGGACAGGGAGCCTCAAATCAGCCCCAGCATTTT. Translating gives CASSPGQGASNQPQHF.